This TCR beta chain is from a study of blood T cell repertoires in COVID-19. About the study: Sources were T cells, B-cell-depleted T cells, or PBMCs; the material itself was cDNA or gDNA.

The CDR3 is 15 residues long. Germline V gene lookup returns CDR1 SGHVS and CDR2 FQNEAQ. V shed 4 bases and J shed 0 bases, with 9 bases lying between them. TCRdb's copy holds only in-frame clones and misses some; the assay was immunoSEQ multiplex PCR. The sample contains approximately 220,000 clones, approximately 87% of which appear only once. The receptor was derived from a man in his fifties or sixties who had recovered from COVID-19. J is TRBJ1-4 and V is TRBV7-8; D call uncertain. The sample taken for sequencing was peripheral blood. The CDR3 DNA is TGTGCCAGCAGCTATTTGGCAGCAACTAATGAAAAACTGTTTTTT. This encodes CASSYLAATNEKLFF.